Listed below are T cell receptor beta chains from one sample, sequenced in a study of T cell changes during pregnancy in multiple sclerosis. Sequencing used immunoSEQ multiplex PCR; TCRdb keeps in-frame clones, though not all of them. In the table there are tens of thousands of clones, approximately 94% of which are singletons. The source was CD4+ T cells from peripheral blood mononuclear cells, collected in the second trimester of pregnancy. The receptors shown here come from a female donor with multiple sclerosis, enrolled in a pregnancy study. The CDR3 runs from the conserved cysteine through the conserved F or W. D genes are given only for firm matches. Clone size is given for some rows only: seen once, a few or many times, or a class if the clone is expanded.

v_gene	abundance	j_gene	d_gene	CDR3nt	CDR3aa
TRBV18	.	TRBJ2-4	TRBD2	TGTGCCAGCTCACCAACAGCGAGCGGGGGAGCCAAAAACATTCAGTACTTC	CASSPTASGGAKNIQYF
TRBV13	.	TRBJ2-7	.	TGTGCCAGCAGCTCAAGGTTGGGGGGGGCGGGGGACGAGCAGTACTTC	CASSSRLGGAGDEQYF
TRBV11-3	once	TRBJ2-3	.	TGTGCCAGCAGCCCGGGAGTCAGAGACACAGATACGCAGTATTTT	CASSPGVRDTDTQYF
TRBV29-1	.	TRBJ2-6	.	TGCAGCGTTGCGACACGGGACAAGCACTCTGGGGCCAACGTCCTGACTTTC	CSVATRDKHSGANVLTF
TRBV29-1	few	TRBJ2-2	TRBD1	TGCAGCACCTTTGACAGGGACCCCGGGGAGCTGTTTTTT	CSTFDRDPGELFF
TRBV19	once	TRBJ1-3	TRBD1	TGTGCCAGTAGCCCCACAGGGGTCGGAAACACCATATATTTT	CASSPTGVGNTIYF
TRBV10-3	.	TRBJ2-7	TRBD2	TGTGCCATCAGTGGAGGGCCTACTAGCGGGGTTACCTACGAGCAGTACTTC	CAISGGPTSGVTYEQYF
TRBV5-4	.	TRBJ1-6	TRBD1	TGTGCCAGCAGCCTAATGGGACAGGGGTCACCCCTCCACTTT	CASSLMGQGSPLHF
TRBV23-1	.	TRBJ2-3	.	TGCGCCAGCAGTCCAGGGGGGGGACAGGGCACAGATACGCAGTATTTT	CASSPGGGQGTDTQYF
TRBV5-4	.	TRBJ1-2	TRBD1	TGTGCCAGCAGAAGGAGACAGGGGGCGAATGGCTACACCTTC	CASRRRQGANGYTF
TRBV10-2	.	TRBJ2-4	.	TGCGCCAGCAGTGATATTGTGGTGTGGCCCAAAAACATTCAGTACTTC	CASSDIVVWPKNIQYF
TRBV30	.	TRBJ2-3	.	TGTGCCTGGAGTGTAAGGGGAAGCACAGATACGCAGTATTTT	CAWSVRGSTDTQYF
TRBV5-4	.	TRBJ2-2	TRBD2	TGTGCCAGCAGCCCGATGTCGGGAGGAAACACCGGGGAGCTGTTTTTT	CASSPMSGGNTGELFF
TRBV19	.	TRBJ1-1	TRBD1	TGTGCCAGTAGGATGGAGGGGGCGGCGTACACTGAAGCTTTCTTT	CASRMEGAAYTEAFF
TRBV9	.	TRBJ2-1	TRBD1	TGTGCCAGCAGCTTTTCCGGGACAGGATACAATGAGCAGTTCTTC	CASSFSGTGYNEQFF
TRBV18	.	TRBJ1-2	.	TGTGCCAGCTCACCAAGGGGTCAGGGTAGAGGATATGGCTACACCTTC	CASSPRGQGRGYGYTF
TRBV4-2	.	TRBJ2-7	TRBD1	TGTGCCAGCAGCCAACAAAAGACAGGGATCCGCTACGAGCAGTACTTC	CASSQQKTGIRYEQYF
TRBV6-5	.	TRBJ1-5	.	TGTGCCAGCGGCCAGATACCTTATCAGCCCCAGCATTTT	CASGQIPYQPQHF
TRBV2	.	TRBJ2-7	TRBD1	TGTGCCAGCAGTGGGGGACAGGGGGAAGCCTACGAGCAGTACTTC	CASSGGQGEAYEQYF
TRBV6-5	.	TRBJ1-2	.	TGTGCCAGCAGTTACCGGACAACCGCTAGTGGCTACACCTTC	CASSYRTTASGYTF
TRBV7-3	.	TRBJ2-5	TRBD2	TGTGCCAGCAGCTTAGGACTAGCGGGGCAAGAGACCCAGTACTTC	CASSLGLAGQETQYF
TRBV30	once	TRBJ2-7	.	TGTGCCTGGAGTGCGGAGCGGCACTACGAGCAGTACTTC	CAWSAERHYEQYF